This T cell receptor beta chain was observed in a study of CD8+ T cells in alopecia areata. Overall study context: A regimen of oral tofacitinib, 5 to 10 mg twice daily, was given to treated patients.

The V gene lost 3 bases and the J gene lost 0 bases, with 2 bases spanning the gap. The CDR3 is 12 residues long. RNA extraction was followed by reverse transcription into cDNA, which acted as the sequencing template. Only in-frame clones appear in the TCRdb table, and some are missing; sequencing was by immunoSEQ multiplex PCR. The sample has around 140,000 clones; roughly 62% are singletons. The chain has TRBV23-1 and TRBJ1-2; D gene uncertain. TRBV23-1 falls under the ORF class, with uncertain function. Sample: CD4+ T cells sorted from blood, taken at week 0. The TCR originated in a human donor with alopecia areata. CDR3 loop: CASSQSNYGYTF. Written as DNA, the CDR3 is TGCGCCAGCAGTCAGTCTAACTATGGCTACACCTTC.